The clone carrying this T cell receptor beta chain was seen only a few times. Assay used: immunoSEQ multiplex PCR; TCRdb lists only in-frame clones, some missing. Among tens of thousands of clones listed, about 70% were seen once. The sample comes from a study of radiotherapy plus CTLA-4 blockade in lung cancer. The CDR3 is 16 amino acids. The germline V gene has CDR1 KGHSH and CDR2 LQKENI. Trimming took 0 bases from V and 3 from J, leaving 14 bases between them. The chain joins TRBV18 to TRBJ1-2; D is perhaps TRBD1 (5 bases). The sequencing here drew on peripheral blood, taken from a patient treated with radiotherapy plus ipilimumab. The source of this sequence is a human donor with non-small cell lung cancer who had stable disease on radiotherapy plus ipilimumab. The CDR3 sequence: CASSPPGRAEDYGYTF. CDR3 DNA: TGTGCCAGCTCACCACCAGGCAGGGCCGAGGACTATGGCTACACCTTC.